This T cell receptor beta chain originates from a study of T cell repertoires in cytomegalovirus infection. As for the study in general: Epitope selection comprised recently identified HLA-C-restricted CMV epitopes and well-studied HLA-B-restricted CMV epitopes. Matching HLA type and CMV infection were both indicated by public TCR beta signatures. Findings of the study overall: The study found HLA-C-restricted CMV-specific TCR beta clonotypes dominating the ex vivo response.

Looked up from germline, CDR1 is SEHNR and CDR2 is FQNEAQ (reference sequence). The CDR3 is made up of 14 amino acids. Regarding this clonotype: Its antigen is unknown. A read error may explain this, as a much larger clone is one base away.

TCRdb re-called the reads with MiXCR, one entry per CDR3 protein. The sample lists some 940,000 distinct CDR3 sequences, roughly 30% occurring once. This receptor was identified in a human donor in good health (CMV status not recorded). Some clones in this sample may be carry-over from other donors' samples. The rearrangement joins TRBV7-9 to TRBJ2-2; possible D gene TRBD2, 5 bases. Material: cultured CD8+ T cells from PBMCs, obtained from culture after CMV antigen stimulation. For the CDR3, the DNA is TGTGCCAGCAGCTTAGTGCAAACCACCGGGGAGCAGTTTTTT. This sequence encodes CASSLVQTTGEQFF.